The rows below give T cell receptor beta chains drawn from one sample of a study of CD8 T cells in Susac syndrome. TCRdb called the immunoSEQ multiplex PCR reads again in MiXCR, with one record for every CDR3 protein. The sample contains 250,000 to 300,000 distinct CDR3 sequences, about 91% of which appear only once. The sequenced material came from CD8+ T cells from PBMCs. Source of these receptors: a human donor with multiple sclerosis. The CDR3 runs from the conserved cysteine through the conserved F or W. D genes are given only for firm matches. The size of a clone is reported for some rows only, either as once, few or many, or as a class for expanded clones.

- - TRBJ2-5 TRBV28 CASSLHGSWNETQYF TGTGCCAGCAGCCTACACGGGAGTTGGAATGAGACCCAGTACTTC
- - TRBJ1-1 TRBV13 CASSPQTGNTEAFF TGTGCCAGCAGCCCCCAGACAGGGAACACTGAAGCTTTCTTT
- TRBD2 TRBJ2-3 TRBV4-1 CASSQPITSGGADTQYF TGCGCCAGCAGCCAGCCGATTACTAGCGGGGGGGCAGATACGCAGTATTTT
- TRBD2 TRBJ2-1 TRBV27 CASSFGLAGVGEQFF TGTGCCAGCAGTTTCGGACTAGCGGGAGTGGGTGAGCAGTTCTTC
- - TRBJ2-3 TRBV6-4 CASSDSRGGGTDTQYF TGTGCCAGCAGTGACTCGCGAGGAGGTGGCACAGATACGCAGTATTTT
- TRBD2 TRBJ2-1 TRBV28 CASSSIDFGLAENNEQFF TGTGCCAGCAGTTCTATCGACTTTGGACTAGCGGAGAACAATGAGCAGTTCTTC
- TRBD2 TRBJ2-3 TRBV7-9 CASSPSSGTTDTQYF TGTGCCAGCAGCCCCTCTAGCGGGACCACAGATACGCAGTATTTT
- - TRBJ2-5 TRBV5-8 CASSDPLGHQETQYF TGTGCCAGCAGCGACCCATTGGGACACCAAGAGACCCAGTACTTC
- - TRBJ2-7 TRBV27 CASSLSLTYEQYF TGTGCCAGCAGTTTATCGCTTACCTACGAGCAGTACTTC
few - TRBJ2-2 TRBV28 CASSLVPGELFF TGTGCCAGCAGTTTGGTTCCCGGGGAGCTGTTTTTT
- - TRBJ2-1 TRBV9 CASSVDINNEQFF TGTGCCAGCAGCGTAGATATTAACAATGAGCAGTTCTTC
- - TRBJ1-2 TRBV27 CASSLQVNYGYTF TGTGCCAGCAGTTTACAGGTTAACTATGGCTACACCTTC
- - TRBJ2-2 TRBV7-9 CASSLRLGAIGTGELFF TGTGCCAGCAGCTTAAGGTTGGGGGCGATAGGCACCGGGGAGCTGTTTTTT
- - TRBJ1-3 TRBV15 CATSRVFFSGNTIYF TGTGCCACCAGCAGAGTTTTCTTCTCTGGAAACACCATATATTTT
- TRBD2 TRBJ2-1 TRBV6-2/TRBV6-3 CASSYSFSGDYNEQFF TGTGCCAGCAGTTACTCCTTCAGCGGGGACTACAATGAGCAGTTCTTC
- TRBD2 TRBJ2-3 TRBV20-1 CSARLAGAPWGTQYF TGCAGTGCTAGACTAGCGGGGGCCCCTTGGGGTACGCAGTATTTT
- TRBD1 TRBJ2-7 TRBV12-3/TRBV12-4 CASRGQEYEQYF TGTGCCAGCAGAGGACAGGAGTACGAGCAGTACTTC
once - TRBJ2-7 TRBV10-3 CAISEGGEEQYF TGTGCCATCAGTGAGGGGGGTGAGGAGCAGTACTTC
once - TRBJ2-7 TRBV20-1 CSARGQTRGGPDSYEQYF TGCAGTGCTAGAGGACAAACGCGCGGGGGCCCGGACTCCTACGAGCAGTACTTC
once - TRBJ1-1 TRBV25-1 CASSDLTVNTEAFF TGTGCCAGCAGTGATTTAACGGTGAACACTGAAGCTTTCTTT
- - TRBJ2-7 TRBV7-9 CASSGEVAEQYF TGTGCCAGCAGCGGAGAAGTAGCCGAGCAGTACTTC
- TRBD2 TRBJ2-1 TRBV28 CASSLMGLAYNEQFF TGTGCCAGCAGTTTAATGGGACTAGCCTACAATGAGCAGTTCTTC
- TRBD1 TRBJ2-1 TRBV25-1 CASVPGQGVDEQFF TGTGCCAGCGTCCCGGGACAGGGGGTCGATGAGCAGTTCTTC
- - TRBJ2-7 TRBV6-5 CASRRQGRGDYEQYF TGTGCCAGCAGGCGACAGGGGAGGGGTGACTACGAGCAGTACTTC
- TRBD2 TRBJ2-1 TRBV11-1 CASRRLASGSGNEQFF TGTGCCAGCCGAAGGTTAGCTAGCGGGAGTGGCAATGAGCAGTTCTTC
- - TRBJ2-2 TRBV29-1 CTILRDSTPSELFF TGCACCATCCTCCGAGACAGCACACCGTCGGAGCTGTTTTTT
- - TRBJ2-5 TRBV5-4 CASSLNLGGARETQYF TGTGCCAGCAGCTTGAATTTGGGGGGCGCGAGGGAGACCCAGTACTTC
once - TRBJ2-7 TRBV30 CAWSGNEQYF TGTGCCTGGAGTGGGAACGAGCAGTACTTC
- TRBD1 TRBJ1-5 TRBV27 CASSYHRGHQPQHF TGTGCCAGCAGTTATCACAGGGGGCATCAGCCCCAGCATTTT
- TRBD2 TRBJ2-3 TRBV24-1 CATGGLAGADTQYF TGTGCCACCGGTGGACTAGCGGGAGCAGATACGCAGTATTTT
- TRBD2 TRBJ2-1 TRBV12-3/TRBV12-4 CASSPLAVNDNEQFF TGTGCCAGCAGTCCACTAGCGGTAAATGACAATGAGCAGTTCTTC
- TRBD1 TRBJ2-1 TRBV4-3 CASSHAPGQGEENEQFF TGCGCCAGCAGCCATGCCCCGGGACAGGGGGAGGAAAATGAGCAGTTCTTC
- TRBD2 TRBJ2-7 TRBV24-1 CATRDREGGDEQYF TGTGCCACAAGGGATCGGGAGGGCGGCGACGAGCAGTACTTC
- - TRBJ2-2 TRBV12-3/TRBV12-4 CASISFGELFF TGTGCCAGCATCTCATTCGGGGAGCTGTTTTTT
once TRBD2 TRBJ2-1 TRBV29-1 CSATSGSYNEQFF TGCAGCGCTACTAGCGGTTCCTACAATGAGCAGTTCTTC
- TRBD2 TRBJ2-1 TRBV12-3/TRBV12-4 CASSPAGVSIVNEQFF TGTGCCAGCAGTCCCGCGGGGGTGTCAATAGTGAATGAGCAGTTCTTC
- - TRBJ2-1 TRBV5-1 CASSLAGLNNEQFF TGCGCCAGCAGCTTGGCTGGACTTAACAATGAGCAGTTCTTC
once - TRBJ1-2 TRBV3-1 CASSREADIYYGYTF TGTGCCAGCAGCCGCGAGGCCGATATATACTATGGCTACACCTTC
- - TRBJ1-3 TRBV7-9 CASSLGGLSGNTIYF TGTGCCAGCAGCTTAGGGGGTCTGTCTGGAAACACCATATATTTT
- - TRBJ1-5 TRBV28 CASSLKPQWRYSNQPQHF TGTGCCAGCAGTTTAAAACCACAGTGGCGGTATAGCAATCAGCCCCAGCATTTT
- TRBD1 TRBJ2-7 TRBV2 CARGTGGLYEQYF TGTGCCAGGGGGACAGGAGGTTTGTACGAGCAGTACTTC
few TRBD1 TRBJ1-5 TRBV30 CAWNAPGQGEQPQHF TGTGCCTGGAATGCACCGGGACAGGGGGAGCAGCCCCAGCATTTT
- TRBD1 TRBJ1-2 TRBV19 CASSTGTAWPGYTF TGTGCCAGTAGTACCGGGACAGCCTGGCCGGGCTACACCTTC
- TRBD1 TRBJ1-2 TRBV29-1 CSVEDAPGQTNYGYTF TGCAGCGTTGAAGATGCCCCGGGACAGACTAACTATGGCTACACCTTC
- - TRBJ2-1 TRBV19 CASSMGLAYEQFF TGTGCCAGTAGTATGGGGCTAGCCTATGAGCAGTTCTTC
- - TRBJ2-2 TRBV4-1 CASSGQRNTGELFF TGCGCCAGCAGCGGACAGAGGAACACCGGGGAGCTGTTTTTT
- - TRBJ1-2 TRBV4-3 CASSQWQTVNYGYTF TGCGCCAGCAGCCAATGGCAGACGGTTAACTATGGCTACACCTTC
- - TRBJ2-1 TRBV5-1 CASSLAGELEQFF TGCGCCAGCAGCTTGGCCGGGGAGTTAGAGCAGTTCTTC
- - TRBJ2-6 TRBV19 CASRASGISGANVLTF TGTGCCAGTAGAGCTTCCGGGATCTCTGGGGCCAACGTCCTGACTTTC
- TRBD2 TRBJ2-1 TRBV20-1 CSARKRERHEQFF TGCAGTGCTAGAAAGCGGGAGCGACATGAGCAGTTCTTC
- - TRBJ1-1 TRBV2 CASMEQTEAFF TGTGCCAGCATGGAACAAACTGAAGCTTTCTTT
once TRBD2 TRBJ2-7 TRBV20-1 CSARDRVAGAPSYEQYF TGCAGTGCTAGAGATAGGGTAGCGGGAGCTCCATCCTACGAGCAGTACTTC
- - TRBJ2-1 TRBV24-1 CATRGDNYNEQFF TGTGCCACCAGGGGGGACAACTACAATGAGCAGTTCTTC
- - TRBJ2-7 TRBV27 CASSYSYSYEQYF TGTGCCAGCAGTTATAGCTATTCCTACGAGCAGTACTTC
- TRBD1 TRBJ1-6 TRBV4-1 CASSQVFAPGQYNSPLHF TGCGCCAGCAGCCAAGTCTTCGCTCCGGGACAGTATAATTCACCCCTCCACTTT
- TRBD1 TRBJ2-7 TRBV25-1 CASRDSGTGFAYEQYF TGTGCCAGCAGGGATTCCGGGACAGGGTTCGCCTACGAGCAGTACTTC